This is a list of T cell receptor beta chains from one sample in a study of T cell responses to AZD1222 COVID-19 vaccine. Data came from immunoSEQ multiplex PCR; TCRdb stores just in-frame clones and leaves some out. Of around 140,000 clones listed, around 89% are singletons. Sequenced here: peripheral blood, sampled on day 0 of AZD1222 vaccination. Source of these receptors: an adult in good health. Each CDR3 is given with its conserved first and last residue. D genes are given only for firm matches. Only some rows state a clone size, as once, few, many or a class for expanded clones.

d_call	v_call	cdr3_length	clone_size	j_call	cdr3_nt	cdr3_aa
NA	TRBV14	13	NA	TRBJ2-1	TGTGCCAGCAGCCATAAGATTGGGAATGAGCAGTTCTTC	CASSHKIGNEQFF
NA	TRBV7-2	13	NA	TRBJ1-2	TGTGCCAGCAGCTTTAGACAGAACTATGGCTACACCTTC	CASSFRQNYGYTF
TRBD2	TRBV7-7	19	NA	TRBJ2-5	TGTGCTAGCAGCACCACTTCCCCTGGGACTAGCGGGAGGAGGGAGACCCAGTACTTC	CASSTTSPGTSGRRETQYF
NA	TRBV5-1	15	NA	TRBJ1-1	TGCGCCAGCAGCTTGTATGCAGCCATGAACACTGAAGCTTTCTTT	CASSLYAAMNTEAFF
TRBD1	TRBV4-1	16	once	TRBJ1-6	TGCGCCAGCAGCCAAAACCCGGGACAGCCTAATTCACCCCTCCACTTT	CASSQNPGQPNSPLHF
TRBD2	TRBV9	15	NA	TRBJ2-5	TGTGCCAGCACATTTCTAGCGGGGGACCAAGAGACCCAGTACTTC	CASTFLAGDQETQYF
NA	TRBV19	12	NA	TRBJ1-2	TGTGCCAGTAGTAAGGAGAGCCGGGGCTACACCTTC	CASSKESRGYTF
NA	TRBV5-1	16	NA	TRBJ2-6	TGCGCCAGCAGCTTGGTGGGGAGCTCTGGGGCCAACGTCCTGACTTTC	CASSLVGSSGANVLTF
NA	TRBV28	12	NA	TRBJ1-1	TGTGCCACCACGACGGGGAACACTGAAGCTTTCTTT	CATTTGNTEAFF
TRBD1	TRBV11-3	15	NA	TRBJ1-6	TGTGCCAGCCCAGCCCGGGACAGGGATGATTCACCCCTCCACTTT	CASPARDRDDSPLHF
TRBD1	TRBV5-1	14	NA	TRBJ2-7	TGCGCCAGCAGCTTGAGACAGGGGGCCTACGAGCAGTACTTC	CASSLRQGAYEQYF
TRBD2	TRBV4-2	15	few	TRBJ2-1	TGTGCCAGCAGCCAAGATAGCGGGGGGGCCAATGAGCAGTTCTTC	CASSQDSGGANEQFF
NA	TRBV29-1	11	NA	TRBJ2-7	TGCAGCGCTGGGACTGGGAACGAGCAGTACTTC	CSAGTGNEQYF
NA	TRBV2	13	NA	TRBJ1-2	TGTGCCAGCAGTGAGTGGGGGGACTATGGCTACACCTTC	CASSEWGDYGYTF
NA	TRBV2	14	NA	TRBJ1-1	TGTGCCAGCAGACAGAGCCCCACGGAGACTGAAGCTTTCTTT	CASRQSPTETEAFF
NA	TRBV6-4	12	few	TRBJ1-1	TGTGCCAGCAGTCCGGGTGAGGGGCGAGCTTTCTTT	CASSPGEGRAFF
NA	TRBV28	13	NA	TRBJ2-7	TGTGCCAGCACCAGCATTCTGTTCTACGAGCAGTACTTC	CASTSILFYEQYF
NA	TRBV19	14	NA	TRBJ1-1	TGTGCCAGCAGGCACCGGGGCCCGAACACTGAAGCTTTCTTT	CASRHRGPNTEAFF
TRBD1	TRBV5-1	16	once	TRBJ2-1	TGCGCCAGCAGCACCTCCGGGACAGGGTACTTAAATGAGCAGTTCTTC	CASSTSGTGYLNEQFF
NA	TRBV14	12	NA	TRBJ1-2	TGTGCCAGCAGCGAAATCGGGGGAGGCTACACCTTC	CASSEIGGGYTF
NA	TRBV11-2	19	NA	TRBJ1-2	TGTGCCAGCAGCCCCCTTCATTCTCAGCGCAGGGGTAGGGACTATGGCTACACCTTC	CASSPLHSQRRGRDYGYTF
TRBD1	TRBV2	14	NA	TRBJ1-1	TGTGCCAGCAAAGGCGAATTCGGACAGGGAGAAGCTTTCTTT	CASKGEFGQGEAFF
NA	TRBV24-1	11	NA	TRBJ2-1	TGTGCCACCAGTGAGTGGGGCGAGCAGTTCTTC	CATSEWGEQFF
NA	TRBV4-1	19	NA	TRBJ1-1	TGCGCCAGCAGCCAAGATAGGGCACGGAGGGGGAAGGAGAACACTGAAGCTTTCTTT	CASSQDRARRGKENTEAFF
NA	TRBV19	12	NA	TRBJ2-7	TGTGCCAGTAGAGGGGCCGCCTACGAGCAGTACTTC	CASRGAAYEQYF
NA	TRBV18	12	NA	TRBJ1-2	TGTGCCAGCTCACCAGGGGACTATGGCTACACCTTC	CASSPGDYGYTF
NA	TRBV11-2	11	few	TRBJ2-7	TGTGCCAGCCGAAGGGGGTACGAGCAGTACTTC	CASRRGYEQYF
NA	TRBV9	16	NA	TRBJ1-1	TGTGCCAGCAGCGTTCCCCAAGGGCAGGGGCCGGGTGAAGCTTTCTTT	CASSVPQGQGPGEAFF
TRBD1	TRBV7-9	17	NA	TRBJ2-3	TGTGCCAGCAGCCCCCCCGATAGGGGGCGGAGGACAGATACGCAGTATTTT	CASSPPDRGRRTDTQYF
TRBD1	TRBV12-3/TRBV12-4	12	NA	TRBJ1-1	TGTGCCAGTAGACAGGGGAACACTGAAGCTTTCTTT	CASRQGNTEAFF
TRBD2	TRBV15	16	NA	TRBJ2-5	TGTGCCACCAGCGGAGAGAGTCGGGGAGGGAAAGAGACCCAGTACTTC	CATSGESRGGKETQYF
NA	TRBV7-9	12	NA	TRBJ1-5	TGTGCCAGCAGCTGGGGCAATCAGCCCCAGCATTTT	CASSWGNQPQHF
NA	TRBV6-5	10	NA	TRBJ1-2	TGTGCCCGCTGGGTAGGTGGCTACACCTTC	CARWVGGYTF
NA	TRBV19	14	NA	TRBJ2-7	TGTGCCAGTAGTCCACAGCCGAAGATAGGCGAGCAGTACTTC	CASSPQPKIGEQYF
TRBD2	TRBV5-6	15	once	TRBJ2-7	TGTGCCAGCAGCCGGGGGGATCAAATATCCTACGAGCAGTACTTC	CASSRGDQISYEQYF
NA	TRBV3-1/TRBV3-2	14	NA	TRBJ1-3	TGTGCCAGCAGCCAAGGGCACCAGGGAAACACCATATATTTT	CASSQGHQGNTIYF
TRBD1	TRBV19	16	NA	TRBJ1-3	TGTGCCAGTACCGAGATGGGACAGTCCTCTGGAAACACCATATATTTT	CASTEMGQSSGNTIYF
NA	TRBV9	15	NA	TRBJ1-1	TGTGCCAGCAGCGTAGAAGGTTCAGTGTACACTGAAGCTTTCTTT	CASSVEGSVYTEAFF
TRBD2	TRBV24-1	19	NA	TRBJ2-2	TGTGCCACCAGTGATTGGCGCGGGACTAGCGGGAGGGCCGCCGGGGAGCTGTTTTTT	CATSDWRGTSGRAAGELFF
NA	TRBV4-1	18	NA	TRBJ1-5	TGCGCCAGCAGCCAAGATCCTAAGTTGGGCCATCTGAATCAGCCCCAGCATTTT	CASSQDPKLGHLNQPQHF